This T cell receptor (beta chain) derives from a study of T cell clonality in common variable immunodeficiency. Study results and limitations: TCRbeta clonality was increased in CVID versus healthy controls. In common variable immunodeficiency, TCR beta chains reportedly carried fewer deletions and N-nucleotide insertions.

The CDR3 runs to 16 residues. The trim removed 4 bases at V and 6 bases at J, leaving 13 bases unmatched. This clone occurred many times. The antigen is undetermined. The read finishes 3 residues shy of the CDR3 end, and the germline J gene is used to complete it. Sequencing input was equivalent genomic DNA from CVID and controls. The data were produced by immunoSEQ multiplex PCR, yet TCRdb's version contains in-frame clones alone and is incomplete. The sample holds some 50,000 clones, and no clone turns up only once. Sequencing used peripheral blood mononuclear cells. This chain uses TRBV23-1 with TRBJ1-2; 8 bases fit TRBD1. TRBV23-1 is filed as an ORF, its function uncertain. This clonotype was sampled from a person aged 18 to 75 in good health. CDR3 DNA (partial): TGCGCCAGCAGTCGCCCTGGACGGACAGGGATCGATGGC. Its translation is CASSRPGRTGIDG. The full-length CDR3 reads as CASSRPGRTGIDGYTF.